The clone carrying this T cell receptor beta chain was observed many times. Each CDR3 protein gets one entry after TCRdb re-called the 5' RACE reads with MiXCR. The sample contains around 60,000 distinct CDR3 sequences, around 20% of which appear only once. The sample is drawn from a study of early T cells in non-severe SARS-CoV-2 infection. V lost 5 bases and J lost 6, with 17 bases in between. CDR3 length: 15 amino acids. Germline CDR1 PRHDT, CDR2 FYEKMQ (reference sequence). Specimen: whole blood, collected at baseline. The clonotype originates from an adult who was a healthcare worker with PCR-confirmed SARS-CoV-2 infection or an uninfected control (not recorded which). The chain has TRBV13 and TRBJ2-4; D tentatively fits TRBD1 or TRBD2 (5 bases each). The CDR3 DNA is TGTGCCAGCAGCACGGGACCCGGTGGGGGAAACATTCAGTACTTC. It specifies CASSTGPGGGNIQYF.